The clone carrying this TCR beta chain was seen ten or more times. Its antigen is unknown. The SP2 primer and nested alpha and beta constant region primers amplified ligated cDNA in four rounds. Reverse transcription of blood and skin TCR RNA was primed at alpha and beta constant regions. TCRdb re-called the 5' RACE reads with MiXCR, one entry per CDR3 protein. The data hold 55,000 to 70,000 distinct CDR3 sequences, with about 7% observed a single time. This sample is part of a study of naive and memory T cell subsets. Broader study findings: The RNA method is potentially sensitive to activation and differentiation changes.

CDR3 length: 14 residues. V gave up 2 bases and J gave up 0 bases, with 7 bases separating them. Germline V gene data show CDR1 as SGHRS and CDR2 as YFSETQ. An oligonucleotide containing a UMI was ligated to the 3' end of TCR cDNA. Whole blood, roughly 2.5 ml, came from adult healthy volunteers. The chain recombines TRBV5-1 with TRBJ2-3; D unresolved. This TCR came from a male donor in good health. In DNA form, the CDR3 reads TGCGCCAGCAGCTTAGACTCAAGCACAGATACGCAGTATTTT. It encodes CASSLDSSTDTQYF.